Here is one T cell receptor beta chain with its context. The antigen is undetermined. Profiling relied on immunoSEQ multiplex PCR, and the TCRdb table lists in-frame clones only, not all of them. The table includes some 28,000 clones, over 80% detected once. The data are from a study of T cells in localized non-small cell lung cancer. Study findings and constraints: Longer overall survival was seen with higher T cell density measured in blood. Adjacent lung exhibited a median of approximately 59 among the 100 most abundant tumor clones.

CDR1 is MNHEY, CDR2 SMNVEV, per germline (reference sequence). The junction had 6 bases not matched to a gene; V was cut back by 2 bases and J by 2 bases. The CDR3 length is 16 residues. This clonotype originated in an older male donor with stage I lung adenocarcinoma. The chain has TRBV27 and TRBJ1-2; 9 bases are shared with TRBD1. The sample consisted of peripheral blood, taken before any cancer treatment. CDR3: CASSLGTGRGNYGYTF. The CDR3 coding sequence is TGTGCCAGCAGTTTAGGGACAGGGAGGGGCAACTATGGCTACACCTTC.